This TCR beta chain was recorded in a study of early T cells in non-severe SARS-CoV-2 infection. Study overall: With bulk RNA from unsorted whole blood as input, sequencing yielded unpaired chains.

Regarding the study as a whole: Matching against VDJdb likely underestimated virus-specific expansions, favoring anti-spike CD8.

The V gene lost 4 bases and the J gene lost 1 base, with 19 bases spanning the gap. The CDR3 runs to 18 residues. Germline V CDR1 and CDR2: SSHAT, FNYEAQ (reference sequence). Unique molecular identifiers were added to individual cDNA molecules. TCRdb passed the 5' RACE reads through MiXCR, listing each CDR3 protein once. This sample carries roughly 30,000 distinct CDR3 sequences, approximately 5.3% of them seen once, and the ten largest clones take over 5%. Ten or more counts support this clonotype. Its antigen is undetermined. The chain employs TRBV7-7 and TRBJ2-2; D may match TRBD1 or TRBD2 (5 bases each). The source material was whole blood. This TCR was sampled from an adult who was a healthcare worker with PCR-confirmed SARS-CoV-2 infection or an uninfected control (not recorded which). The CDR3 loop is CASSSTLLRDGNTGELFF. The DNA for the CDR3 is TGTGCCAGCAGCTCCACCCTTTTACGGGACGGGAACACCGGGGAGCTGTTTTTT.